What follows are 10 T cell receptor beta chains derived from one specimen sequenced in a study of shared clonotypes between healthy human individuals. Using immunoSEQ multiplex PCR, the repertoire was profiled, and TCRdb retains in-frame clones only, with some absent. The sample lists approximately 2.5 million clones, roughly 93% occurring once. The sequencing input was naive CD4+ T cells from PBMCs. Noted subset: CD45RA+ positively selected. The source is a man aged 18 to 35 in good health. Some clones in this sample may be carry-over from other donors' samples.

V and J are TRBV5-5 and TRBJ1-1; no clear D gene. The CDR3 has 12 amino acids. The V and J ends lost 8 bases and 0 bases respectively, with 8 bases between them. Germline values: CDR1 SGHKS, CDR2 YYEKEE (reference sequence). The CDR3 region is CASYRMNTEAFF. The CDR3 DNA sequence: TGTGCCAGTTATCGGATGAACACTGAAGCTTTCTTT.

The V call is TRBV15, the J call TRBJ2-5; D is possibly TRBD1 or TRBD2 (5 bases each). The CDR3 extends over 14 amino acids. Germline CDR1 and CDR2: LNHNV and YYDKDF (reference sequence). The V gene lost 2 bases and the J gene lost 2 bases, with 9 bases spanning the gap. The CDR3 reads CATSRMGPQETQYF. In DNA form, the CDR3 reads TGTGCCACCAGCAGAATGGGACCACAAGAGACCCAGTACTTC. Supplemented by reference TRBV15 and TRBJ2-5, the full variable domain reads DAMVIQNPRYQVTQFGKPVTLSCSQTLNHNVMYWYQQKSSQAPKLLFHYYDKDFNNEADTPDNFQSRRPNTSFCFLDIRSPGLGDTAMYLCATSRMGPQETQYFGPGTRLLVL.

This clone was found a few times. The chain uses TRBV7-2 and TRBJ1-1; tentative D call: TRBD1 (6 bases). CDR1 and CDR2 (germline): SGHTA, FQGNSA. The CDR3 runs 13 residues. Between the trimmed V and J ends, which lost 5 bases and 11 bases, there was a span of 18 bases. CDR3 in amino acids: CASSPQGRRGAFF. CDR3 bases: TGTGCCAGCAGCCCACAGGGACGCCGTGGGGCTTTCTTT.

The rearrangement joins TRBV10-3 to TRBJ2-7; D remains ambiguous. The V end was cut by 2 bases, the J end by 4 bases, with 3 bases between. Per the germline V gene, CDR1 is ENHRY and CDR2 is SYGVKD. The CDR3 runs to 11 residues. CDR3 region: CAISEIYEQYF. The CDR3 DNA follows: TGTGCCATCAGTGAGATTTACGAGCAGTACTTC.

The rearrangement links TRBV18 to TRBJ1-2; TRBD1 aligns across 8 bases. Germline V gene lookup returns CDR1 KGHSH and CDR2 LQKENI. V trimming: 0 bases; J trimming: 4 bases; junction bases outside the gene matches: 7. The CDR3 sequence is 16 residues long. The CDR3 protein is CASSPPGQGAVYGYTF. In DNA form, the CDR3 reads TGTGCCAGCTCACCACCGGGCCAGGGGGCCGTCTATGGCTACACCTTC.

The V and J genes are TRBV15 and TRBJ2-5; perhaps TRBD1 as D (5 bases). The germline V gene encodes CDR1 LNHNV and CDR2 YYDKDF (reference sequence). The CDR3 extends over 15 amino acids. V lost 1 base to trimming and J lost 5 bases, with 14 bases between them. The DNA of the CDR3 is TGTGCCACCAGCAGAGGGACAAGAGATTTGGAGACCCAGTACTTC. Translation gives CATSRGTRDLETQYF.

This clone was detected once. This sequence joins TRBV6-1 and TRBJ2-4; 9 nucleotides match TRBD1. This CDR3 is built from 14 residues. Trimming removed 7 bases from V and 5 bases from J; junction bases left unmatched: 6. Looked up from germline, CDR1 is MNHNS and CDR2 is SASEGT. The CDR3 nucleotides are TGTGCCAGCAACCCCAGGACAGGGGAAAACATTCAGTACTTC. It yields the protein CASNPRTGENIQYF.

The V and J genes are TRBV19 and TRBJ1-5, with D possibly TRBD1 on 5 matching bases. V gave up 9 bases and J gave up 2 bases, with 14 bases separating them. CDR3 size: 14 residues. From germline, CDR1 is LNHDA and CDR2 SQIVND (reference sequence). The chain's CDR3 is CASRPQQGNQPQHF. The CDR3 DNA is TGTGCCAGCCGCCCCCAACAGGGCAATCAGCCCCAGCATTTT.

Turning to this clone: Other DNA sequences of this sample code for an identical CDR3. The chain has TRBV28 and TRBJ1-5; D gene unclear. This CDR3 has 13 amino acids. Germline CDR1 and CDR2: MDHEN and SYDVKM. Trimming took off 6 bases at V and 3 bases at J, with 9 bases between the two ends. The CDR3 DNA reads as TGTGCCAGCAGGTGGGGTGCCAATCAGCCCCAGCATTTT. It codes for CASRWGANQPQHF.

As DNA, the CDR3 is TGTGCCAGCAGTCCCACTAGATTGAACACTGAAGCTTTCTTT. Protein sequence: CASSPTRLNTEAFF. The rearrangement uses TRBV28 and TRBJ1-1; D is undetermined. Germline V lookup: CDR1 MDHEN, CDR2 SYDVKM. This CDR3 has 14 residues. V shed 5 bases and J shed 0 bases, with 10 bases lying between them.